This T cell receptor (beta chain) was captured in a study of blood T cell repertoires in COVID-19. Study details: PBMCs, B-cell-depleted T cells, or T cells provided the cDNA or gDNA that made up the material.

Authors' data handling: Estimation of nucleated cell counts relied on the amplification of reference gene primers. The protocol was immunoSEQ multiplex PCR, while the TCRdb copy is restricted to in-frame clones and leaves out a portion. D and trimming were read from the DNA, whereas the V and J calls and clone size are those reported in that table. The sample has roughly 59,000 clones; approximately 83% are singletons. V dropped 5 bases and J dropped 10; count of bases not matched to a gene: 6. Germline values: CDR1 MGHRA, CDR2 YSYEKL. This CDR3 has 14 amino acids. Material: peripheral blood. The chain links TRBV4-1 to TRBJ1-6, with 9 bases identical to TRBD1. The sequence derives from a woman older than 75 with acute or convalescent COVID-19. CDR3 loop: CASSSRTGVSPLHF. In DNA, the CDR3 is TGCGCCAGCAGCTCCCGGACAGGGGTCTCACCCCTCCACTTT.